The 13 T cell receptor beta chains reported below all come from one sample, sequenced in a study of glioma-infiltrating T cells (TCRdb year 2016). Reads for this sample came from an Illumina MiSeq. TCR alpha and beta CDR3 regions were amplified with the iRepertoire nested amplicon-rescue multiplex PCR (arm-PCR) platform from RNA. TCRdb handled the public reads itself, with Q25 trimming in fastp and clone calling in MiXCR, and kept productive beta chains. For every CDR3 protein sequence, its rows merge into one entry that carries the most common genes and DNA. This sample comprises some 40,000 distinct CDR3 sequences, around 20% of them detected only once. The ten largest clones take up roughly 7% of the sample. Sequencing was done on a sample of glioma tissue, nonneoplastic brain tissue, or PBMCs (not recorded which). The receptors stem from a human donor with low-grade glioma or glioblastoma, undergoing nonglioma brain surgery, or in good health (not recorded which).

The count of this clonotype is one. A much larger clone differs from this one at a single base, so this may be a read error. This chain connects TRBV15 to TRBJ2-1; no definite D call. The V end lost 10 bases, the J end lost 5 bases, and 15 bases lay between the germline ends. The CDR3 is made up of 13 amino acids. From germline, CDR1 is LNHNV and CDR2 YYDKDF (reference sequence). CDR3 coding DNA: TGTGCCAGCAGGATCTGTAGAAACAATGAGCAGTTCTTC. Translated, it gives CASRICRNNEQFF.

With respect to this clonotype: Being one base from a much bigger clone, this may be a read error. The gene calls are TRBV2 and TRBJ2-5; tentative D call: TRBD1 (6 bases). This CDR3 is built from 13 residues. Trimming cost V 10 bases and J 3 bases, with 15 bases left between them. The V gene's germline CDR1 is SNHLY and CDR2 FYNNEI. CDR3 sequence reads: CAISGQSKETQYF. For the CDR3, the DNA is TGTGCCATCAGCGGACAGTCGAAAGAGACCCAGTACTTC.

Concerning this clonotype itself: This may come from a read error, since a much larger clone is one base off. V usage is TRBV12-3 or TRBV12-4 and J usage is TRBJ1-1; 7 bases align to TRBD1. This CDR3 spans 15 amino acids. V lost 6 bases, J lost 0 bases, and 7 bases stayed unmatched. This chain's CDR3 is CASRPSTGMNTEAFF. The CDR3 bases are TGTGCCAGCAGACCCTCGACAGGGATGAACACTGAAGCTTTCTTT.

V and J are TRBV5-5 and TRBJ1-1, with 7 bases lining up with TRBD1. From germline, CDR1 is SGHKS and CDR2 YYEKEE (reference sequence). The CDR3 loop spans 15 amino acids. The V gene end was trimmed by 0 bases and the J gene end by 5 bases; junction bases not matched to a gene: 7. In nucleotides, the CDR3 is TGTGCCAGCAGCTTGGTTGACAGGGAATTTACTGAAGCTTTCTTT. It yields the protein CASSLVDREFTEAFF.

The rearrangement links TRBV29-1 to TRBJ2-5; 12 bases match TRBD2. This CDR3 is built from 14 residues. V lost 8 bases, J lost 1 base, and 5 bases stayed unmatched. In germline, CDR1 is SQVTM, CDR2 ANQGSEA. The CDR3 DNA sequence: TGCAGCCACCGACTAGCGGGAGCCCAAGAGACCCAGTACTTC. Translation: CSHRLAGAQETQYF. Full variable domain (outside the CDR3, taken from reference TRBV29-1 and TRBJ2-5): SAVISQKPSRDICQRGTSLTIQCQVDSQVTMMFWYRQQPGQSLTLIATANQGSEATYESGFVIDKFPISRPNLTFSTLTVSNMSPEDSSIYLCSHRLAGAQETQYFGPGTRLLVL.

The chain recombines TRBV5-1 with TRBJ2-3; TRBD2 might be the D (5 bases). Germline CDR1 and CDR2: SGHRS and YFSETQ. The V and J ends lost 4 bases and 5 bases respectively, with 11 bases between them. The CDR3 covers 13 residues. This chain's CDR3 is CASSLTEGDTQYF. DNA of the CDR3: TGCGCCAGCAGCCTGACTGAGGGAGATACGCAGTATTTT.

CDR3 sequence reads: CASSPPRLAGRLEQYF. As DNA, the CDR3 is TGTGCCAGCAGCCCACCCCGACTAGCGGGACGGCTCGAGCAGTACTTC. The chain uses TRBV11-2 and TRBJ2-7, with 11 positions matching TRBD2. The V segment lost 5 bases and the J segment 6 bases; nucleotides outside the gene matches: 12. CDR1 SGHAT and CDR2 FQNNGV come from the germline V gene. The CDR3 contains 16 residues. Looking up the rest from reference TRBV11-2 and TRBJ2-7 gives the full variable domain: EAGVAQSPRYKIIEKRQSVAFWCNPISGHATLYWYQQILGQGPKLLIQFQNNGVVDDSQLPKDRFSAERLKGVDSTLKIQPAKLEDSAVYLCASSPPRLAGRLEQYFGPGTRLTVT.

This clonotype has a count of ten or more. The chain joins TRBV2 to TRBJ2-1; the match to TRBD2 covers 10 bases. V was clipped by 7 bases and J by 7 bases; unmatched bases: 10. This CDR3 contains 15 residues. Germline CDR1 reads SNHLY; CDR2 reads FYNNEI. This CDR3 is CASTPSGGARNEQFF. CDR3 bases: TGTGCCAGCACTCCAAGCGGGGGGGCGAGGAATGAGCAGTTCTTC.

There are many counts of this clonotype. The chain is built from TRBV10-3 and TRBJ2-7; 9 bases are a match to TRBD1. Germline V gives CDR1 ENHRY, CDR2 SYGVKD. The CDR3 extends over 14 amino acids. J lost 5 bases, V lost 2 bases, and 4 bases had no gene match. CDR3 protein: CAISEPGQGDEQYF. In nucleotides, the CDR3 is TGTGCCATCAGTGAGCCGGGACAGGGCGACGAGCAGTACTTC.

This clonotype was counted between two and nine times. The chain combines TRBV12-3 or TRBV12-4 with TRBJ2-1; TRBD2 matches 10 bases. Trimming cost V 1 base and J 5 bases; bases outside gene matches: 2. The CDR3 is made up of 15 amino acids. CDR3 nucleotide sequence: TGTGCCAGCAGTTTAGTTAGCGGGGGGAACAATGAGCAGTTCTTC. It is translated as CASSLVSGGNNEQFF.

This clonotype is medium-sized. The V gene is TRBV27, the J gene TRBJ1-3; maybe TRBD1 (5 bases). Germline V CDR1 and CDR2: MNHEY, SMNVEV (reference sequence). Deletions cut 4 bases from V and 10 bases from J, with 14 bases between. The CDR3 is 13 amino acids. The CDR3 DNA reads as TGTGCCAGCAGTTCCGGCGGACACTCAACCATATATTTT. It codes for CASSSGGHSTIYF.

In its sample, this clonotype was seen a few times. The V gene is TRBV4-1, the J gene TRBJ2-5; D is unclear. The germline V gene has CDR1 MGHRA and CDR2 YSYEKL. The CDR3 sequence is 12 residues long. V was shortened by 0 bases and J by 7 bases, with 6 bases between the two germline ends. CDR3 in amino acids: CASSQDGVTQYF. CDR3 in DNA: TGCGCCAGCAGCCAAGACGGAGTGACCCAGTACTTC.

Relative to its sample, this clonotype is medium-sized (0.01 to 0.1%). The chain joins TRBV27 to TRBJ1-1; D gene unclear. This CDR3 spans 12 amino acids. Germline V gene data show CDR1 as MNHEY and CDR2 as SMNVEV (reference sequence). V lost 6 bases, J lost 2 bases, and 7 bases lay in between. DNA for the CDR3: TGTGCCAGCAGAAAACTTAACACTGAAGCTTTCTTT. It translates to CASRKLNTEAFF.